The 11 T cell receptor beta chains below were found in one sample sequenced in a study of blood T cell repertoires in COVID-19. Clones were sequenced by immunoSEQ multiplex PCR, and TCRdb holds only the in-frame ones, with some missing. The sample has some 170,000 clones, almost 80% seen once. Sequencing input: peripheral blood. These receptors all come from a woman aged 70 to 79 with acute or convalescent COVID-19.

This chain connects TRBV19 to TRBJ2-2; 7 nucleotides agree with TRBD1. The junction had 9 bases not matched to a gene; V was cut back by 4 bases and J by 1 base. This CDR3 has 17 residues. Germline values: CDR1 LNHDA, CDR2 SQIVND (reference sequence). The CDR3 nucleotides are TGTGCCAGTAGTAATTTACAGGGGCGGTGGAACACCGGGGAGCTGTTTTTT. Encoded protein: CASSNLQGRWNTGELFF. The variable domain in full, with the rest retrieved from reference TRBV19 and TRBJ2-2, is DGGITQSPKYLFRKEGQNVTLSCEQNLNHDAMYWYRQDPGQGLRLIYYSQIVNDFQKGDIAEGYSVSREKKESFPLTVTSAQKNPTAFYLCASSNLQGRWNTGELFFGEGSRLTVL.

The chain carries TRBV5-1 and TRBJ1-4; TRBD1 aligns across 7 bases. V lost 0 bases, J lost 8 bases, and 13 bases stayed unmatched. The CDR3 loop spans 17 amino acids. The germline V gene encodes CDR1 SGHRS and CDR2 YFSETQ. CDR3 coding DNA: TGCGCCAGCAGCTTGGAGGGGGCGCAAAATTCAGGGGAAAAACTGTTTTTT. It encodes CASSLEGAQNSGEKLFF.

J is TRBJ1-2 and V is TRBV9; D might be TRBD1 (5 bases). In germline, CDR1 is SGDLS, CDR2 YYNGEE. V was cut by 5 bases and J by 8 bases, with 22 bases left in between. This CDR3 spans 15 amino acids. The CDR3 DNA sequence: TGTGCCAGCAGGGCAGGGAACTCGCCCGCGGGGGGCTACACCTTC. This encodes CASRAGNSPAGGYTF.

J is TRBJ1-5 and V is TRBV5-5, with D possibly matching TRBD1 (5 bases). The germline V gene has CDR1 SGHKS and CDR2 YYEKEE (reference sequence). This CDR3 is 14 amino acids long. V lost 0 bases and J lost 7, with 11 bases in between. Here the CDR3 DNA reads TGTGCCAGCAGCTTGGATGGGGCTAGGCAGCCCCAGCATTTT. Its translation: CASSLDGARQPQHF.

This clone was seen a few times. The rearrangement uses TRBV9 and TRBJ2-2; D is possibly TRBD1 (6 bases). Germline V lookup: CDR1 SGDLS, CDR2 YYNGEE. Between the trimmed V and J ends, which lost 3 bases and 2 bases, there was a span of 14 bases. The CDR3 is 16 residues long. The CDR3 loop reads CASSAKTGHNTGELFF. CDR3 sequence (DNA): TGTGCCAGCAGCGCCAAAACGGGACATAACACCGGGGAGCTGTTTTTT.

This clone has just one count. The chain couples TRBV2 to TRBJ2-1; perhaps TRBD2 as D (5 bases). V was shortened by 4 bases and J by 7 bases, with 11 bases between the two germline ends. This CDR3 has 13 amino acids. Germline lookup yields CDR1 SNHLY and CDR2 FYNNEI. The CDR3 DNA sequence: TGTGCCAGCAGTGCGACATGGACTAATGAGCAGTTCTTC. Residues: CASSATWTNEQFF.

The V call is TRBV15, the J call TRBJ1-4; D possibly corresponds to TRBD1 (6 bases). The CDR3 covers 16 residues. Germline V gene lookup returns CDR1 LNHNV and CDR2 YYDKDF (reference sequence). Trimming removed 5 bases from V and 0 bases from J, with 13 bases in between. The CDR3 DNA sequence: TGTGCCACCAGCCCTCGGACAGACTCAACTAATGAAAAACTGTTTTTT. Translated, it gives CATSPRTDSTNEKLFF.

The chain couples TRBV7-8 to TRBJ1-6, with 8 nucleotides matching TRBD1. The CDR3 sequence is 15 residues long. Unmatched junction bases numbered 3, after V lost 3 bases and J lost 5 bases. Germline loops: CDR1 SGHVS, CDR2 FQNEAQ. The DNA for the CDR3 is TGTGCCAGCAGCTTCGAGACAGGGGATAATTCACCCCTCCACTTT. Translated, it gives CASSFETGDNSPLHF.

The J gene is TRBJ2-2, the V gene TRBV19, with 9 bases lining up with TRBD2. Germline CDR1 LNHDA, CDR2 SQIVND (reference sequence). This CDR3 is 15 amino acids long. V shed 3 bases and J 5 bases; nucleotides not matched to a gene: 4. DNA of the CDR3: TGTGCCAGTAGTATTAGCGGGAGTGGGACCGGGGAGCTGTTTTTT. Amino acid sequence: CASSISGSGTGELFF.

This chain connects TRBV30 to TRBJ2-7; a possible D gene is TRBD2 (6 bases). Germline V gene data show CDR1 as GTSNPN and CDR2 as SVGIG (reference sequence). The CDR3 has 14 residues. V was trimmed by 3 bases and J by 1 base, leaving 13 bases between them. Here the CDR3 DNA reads TGTGCCTGGAGAAATTCCGGGGGATCCTACGAGCAGTACTTC. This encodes CAWRNSGGSYEQYF.

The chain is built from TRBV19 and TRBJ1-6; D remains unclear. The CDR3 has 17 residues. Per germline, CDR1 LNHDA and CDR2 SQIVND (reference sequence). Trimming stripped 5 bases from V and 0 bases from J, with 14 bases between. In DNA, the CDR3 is TGTGCCAGTAGTGATCTGGACTACAGCTCCTATAATTCACCCCTCCACTTT. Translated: CASSDLDYSSYNSPLHF. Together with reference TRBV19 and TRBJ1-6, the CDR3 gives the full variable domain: DGGITQSPKYLFRKEGQNVTLSCEQNLNHDAMYWYRQDPGQGLRLIYYSQIVNDFQKGDIAEGYSVSREKKESFPLTVTSAQKNPTAFYLCASSDLDYSSYNSPLHFGNGTRLTVT.